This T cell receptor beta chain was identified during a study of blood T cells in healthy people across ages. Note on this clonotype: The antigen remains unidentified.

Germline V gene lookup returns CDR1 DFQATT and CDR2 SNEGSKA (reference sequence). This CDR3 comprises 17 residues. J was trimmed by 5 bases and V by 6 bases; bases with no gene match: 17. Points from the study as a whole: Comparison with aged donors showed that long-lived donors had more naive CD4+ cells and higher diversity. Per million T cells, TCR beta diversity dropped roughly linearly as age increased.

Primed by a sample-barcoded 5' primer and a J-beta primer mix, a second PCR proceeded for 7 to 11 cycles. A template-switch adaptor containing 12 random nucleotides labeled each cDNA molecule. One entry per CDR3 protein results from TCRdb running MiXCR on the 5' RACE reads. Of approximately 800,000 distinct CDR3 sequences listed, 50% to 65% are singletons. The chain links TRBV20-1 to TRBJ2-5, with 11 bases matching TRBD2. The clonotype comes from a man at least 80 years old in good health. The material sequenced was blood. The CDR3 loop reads CSAKRTSGSQTGETQYF. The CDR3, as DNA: TGCAGTGCCAAAAGAACTAGCGGGAGCCAAACGGGGGAGACCCAGTACTTC.